These 11 T cell receptor beta chains originate from one sample sequenced in a study of control samples from healthy donors and cancer patients. Clones were read by immunoSEQ multiplex PCR, and TCRdb kept only the in-frame ones, dropping some. This table has about 92,000 clones, around 82% appearing once. Input material: blood. These receptors all come from a woman aged 60 to 75 in good health.

The chain recombines TRBV19 with TRBJ2-5; possibly TRBD2 for D (5 bases). CDR3 length: 14 residues. V lost 9 bases and J lost 1, with 15 bases in between. Germline-derived CDR1 and CDR2 are LNHDA and SQIVND (reference sequence). The CDR3 coding sequence is TGTGCCAGCTCGAAAGATAGCGTCCAAGAGACCCAGTACTTC. Translated: CASSKDSVQETQYF.

The chain employs TRBV18 and TRBJ2-7; 9 bases match TRBD2. Germline CDR1 reads KGHSH; CDR2 reads LQKENI. J gave up 5 bases and V 4 bases, and 6 bases lay outside the gene matches. The CDR3 has 14 amino acids. CDR3 in DNA: TGTGCCAGCTCACGCGGGGGGGCAGGAGACGAGCAGTACTTC. As protein: CASSRGGAGDEQYF.

The chain's CDR3 is CASSRDRADTEAFF. The CDR3 DNA reads as TGTGCCAGCTCACGGGACAGGGCAGACACTGAAGCTTTCTTT. This chain uses TRBV18 with TRBJ1-1; TRBD1 agrees at 9 bases. Trimming took 4 bases from V and 3 from J; bases not matched to a gene: 3. Germline V gene data show CDR1 as KGHSH and CDR2 as LQKENI. The CDR3 is 14 residues long.

The chain carries TRBV28 and TRBJ2-1; D is possibly TRBD1 or TRBD2 (5 bases each). In germline, CDR1 is MDHEN, CDR2 SYDVKM. CDR3 length equals 16 residues. V lost 6 bases to trimming and J lost 3 bases, with 18 bases between them. CDR3 sequence (DNA): TGTGCCAGCAGACCCGTGGGGGTCACAGGCTACAATGAGCAGTTCTTC. Translation gives CASRPVGVTGYNEQFF. Based on the CDR3 plus reference TRBV28 and TRBJ2-1, the full variable domain is DVKVTQSSRYLVKRTGEKVFLECVQDMDHENMFWYRQDPGLGLRLIYFSYDVKMKEKGDIPEGYSVSREKKERFSLILESASTNQTSMYLCASRPVGVTGYNEQFFGPGTRLTVL.

The chain carries TRBV6-5 and TRBJ1-1, with D possibly matching TRBD1 (6 bases). The germline V gene has CDR1 MNHEY and CDR2 SVGAGI. Between the trimmed V and J ends, which lost 6 bases and 3 bases, there was a span of 17 bases. The CDR3 contains 15 residues. The CDR3 region is CASRQKGGRDTEAFF. CDR3 DNA: TGTGCCAGCAGACAAAAGGGGGGTCGGGACACTGAAGCTTTCTTT.

Only a few counts were recorded for this clone. The chain uses TRBV28 and TRBJ2-1; 8 bases line up with TRBD2. The CDR3 contains 14 residues. The germline V gene encodes CDR1 MDHEN and CDR2 SYDVKM. CDR3 protein: CATTSGSFYNEQFF. CDR3 nucleotides: TGTGCTACGACGAGCGGGAGTTTCTACAATGAGCAGTTCTTC.

This clone was recorded only once. The CDR3 reads CASSSGYTIYF. DNA for the CDR3: TGTGCCAGCAGCTCCGGTTACACCATATATTTT. The chain has TRBV6-6 and TRBJ1-3, with D unresolved. The CDR3 contains 11 residues. Germline V lookup: CDR1 MNHNY, CDR2 SVGAGI (reference sequence). V shed 6 bases and J shed 8 bases, with 8 bases lying between them.

This clone was seen a single time. This chain connects TRBV6-5 to TRBJ2-1, with D uncertain. Deletions cut 7 bases from V and 5 bases from J, with 15 bases between. From germline, CDR1 is MNHEY and CDR2 SVGAGI. The CDR3 length is 14 residues. The CDR3 bases are TGTGCCAGCACCAGACCCGGCGGACACAATGAGCAGTTCTTC. Its protein is CASTRPGGHNEQFF.

The table lists this clone with a count of one. The chain has TRBV4-1 and TRBJ2-7; 7 positions agree with TRBD1. Per germline, CDR1 MGHRA and CDR2 YSYEKL. The CDR3 is 15 amino acids. The J segment lost 3 bases and the V segment lost 1 base, leaving 6 bases of the junction unmatched. DNA for the CDR3: TGCGCCAGCAGCCAAGGGACAGGTTCGGTCTACGAGCAGTACTTC. Translating gives CASSQGTGSVYEQYF.

The chain is built from TRBV19 and TRBJ1-2, with 9 bases lining up with TRBD1. The CDR3 extends over 13 amino acids. The germline gives CDR1 LNHDA, CDR2 SQIVND (reference sequence). J lost 7 bases, V lost 4 bases, and 4 bases had no gene match. CDR3 residues: CASSSRTGAGYTF. The CDR3 coding sequence is TGTGCCAGTAGTAGCCGGACAGGGGCTGGCTACACCTTC.

This clone was detected once. The chain carries TRBV11-2 and TRBJ2-7; D is perhaps TRBD1 (6 bases). The V end was cut by 1 base, the J end by 2 bases, with 9 bases between. Germline assignment: CDR1 SGHAT and CDR2 FQNNGV. This CDR3 contains 14 residues. Here the CDR3 reads CASSLARTAYEQYF. CDR3 nucleotides: TGTGCCAGCAGCTTAGCCCGGACAGCCTACGAGCAGTACTTC.